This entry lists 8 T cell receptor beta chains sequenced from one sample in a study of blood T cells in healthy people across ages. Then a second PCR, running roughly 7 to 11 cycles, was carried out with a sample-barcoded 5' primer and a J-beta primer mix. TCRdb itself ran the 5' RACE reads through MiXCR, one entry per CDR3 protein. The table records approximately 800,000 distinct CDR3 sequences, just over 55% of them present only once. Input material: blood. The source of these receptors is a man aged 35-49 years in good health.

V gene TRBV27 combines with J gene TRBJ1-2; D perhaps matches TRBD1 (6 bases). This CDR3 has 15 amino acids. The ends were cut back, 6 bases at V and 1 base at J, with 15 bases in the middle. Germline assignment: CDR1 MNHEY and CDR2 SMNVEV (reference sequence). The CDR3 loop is CASRGQRGVNYGYTF. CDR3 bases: TGTGCCAGCAGGGGACAAAGAGGAGTTAACTATGGCTACACCTTC.

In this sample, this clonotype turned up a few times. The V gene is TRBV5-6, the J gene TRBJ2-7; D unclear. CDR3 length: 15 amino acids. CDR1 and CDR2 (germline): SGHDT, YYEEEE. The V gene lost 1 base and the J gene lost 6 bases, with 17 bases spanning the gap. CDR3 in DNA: TGTGCCAGCAGCTTGTTCTTCTCTTCCGAAGCCGAGCAGTACTTC. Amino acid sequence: CASSLFFSSEAEQYF.

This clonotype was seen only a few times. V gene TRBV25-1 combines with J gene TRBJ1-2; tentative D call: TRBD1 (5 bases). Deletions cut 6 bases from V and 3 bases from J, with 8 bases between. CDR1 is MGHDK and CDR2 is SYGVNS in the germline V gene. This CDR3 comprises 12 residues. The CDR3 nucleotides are TGTGCCAGCAGAGAAGGGGACTATGGCTACACCTTC. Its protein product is CASREGDYGYTF.

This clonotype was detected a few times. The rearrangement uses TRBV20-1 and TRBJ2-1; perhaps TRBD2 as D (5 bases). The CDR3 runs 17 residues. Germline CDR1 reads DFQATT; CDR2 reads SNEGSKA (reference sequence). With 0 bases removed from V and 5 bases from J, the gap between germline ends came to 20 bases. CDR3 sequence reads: CSARDPRAPAQNNEQFF. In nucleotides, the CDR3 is TGCAGTGCTAGAGACCCGAGGGCCCCGGCCCAGAACAATGAGCAGTTCTTC.

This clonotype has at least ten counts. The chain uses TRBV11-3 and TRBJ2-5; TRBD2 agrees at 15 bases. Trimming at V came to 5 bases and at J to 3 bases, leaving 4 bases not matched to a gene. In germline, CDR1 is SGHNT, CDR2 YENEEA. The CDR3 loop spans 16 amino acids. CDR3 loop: CASSEGLAGGKETQYF. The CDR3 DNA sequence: TGTGCCAGCAGCGAAGGACTAGCGGGAGGGAAAGAGACCCAGTACTTC.

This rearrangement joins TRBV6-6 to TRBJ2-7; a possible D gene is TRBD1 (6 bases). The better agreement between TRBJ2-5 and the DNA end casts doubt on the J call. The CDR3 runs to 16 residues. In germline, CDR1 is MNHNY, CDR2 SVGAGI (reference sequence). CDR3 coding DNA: TGTGCCAGCAGTTACTCCTCAAGGGGTCAGGGGGAGACCCAGTACTTC. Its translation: CASSYSSRGQGETQYF.

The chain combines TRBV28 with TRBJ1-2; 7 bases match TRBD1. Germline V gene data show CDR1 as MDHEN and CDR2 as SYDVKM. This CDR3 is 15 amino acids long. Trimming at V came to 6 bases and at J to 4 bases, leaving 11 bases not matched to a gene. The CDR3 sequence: CASRTGQKVGYGYTF. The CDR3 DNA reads TGTGCCAGCAGGACAGGGCAGAAAGTTGGCTATGGCTACACCTTC.

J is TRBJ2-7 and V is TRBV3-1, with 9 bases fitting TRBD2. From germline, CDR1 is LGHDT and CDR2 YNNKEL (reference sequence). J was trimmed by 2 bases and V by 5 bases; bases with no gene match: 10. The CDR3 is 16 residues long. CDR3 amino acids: CASSSWGLAGPYEQYF. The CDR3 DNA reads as TGTGCCAGCAGCTCATGGGGGCTAGCGGGGCCCTACGAGCAGTACTTC.